Below, 20 T cell receptor beta chains from the same sample are listed, as sequenced in a study of CD8 T cells in Susac syndrome. RNA amounts of about 0.5 to 1 ug underwent reverse transcription with random hexamers. TCRdb called the immunoSEQ multiplex PCR reads again in MiXCR, with one record for every CDR3 protein. The table lists hundreds of thousands of distinct CDR3 sequences, approximately 95% of them singletons. Material: CD4+ T cells from PBMCs. The origin of the receptors is a human donor with multiple sclerosis.

This chain uses TRBV20-1 with TRBJ2-3; D is unresolved. This CDR3 has 13 amino acids. V lost 4 bases and J 3 bases, leaving 11 bases between the germline ends. The germline V gene has CDR1 DFQATT and CDR2 SNEGSKA (reference sequence). Here the CDR3 reads CSAISAGTDTQYF. The CDR3 DNA is TGCAGTGCTATCAGCGCCGGGACAGATACGCAGTATTTT.

This clonotype was recorded only once. CDR3 region: CSVVQMNTEAFF. As DNA, the CDR3 is TGCAGCGTTGTGCAGATGAACACTGAAGCTTTCTTT. The V and J genes are TRBV29-1 and TRBJ1-1; D is uncertain. CDR1 is SQVTM, CDR2 ANQGSEA, per germline. Trimming shortened V by 4 bases and J by 0 bases, and 6 bases separated the two germline ends. The CDR3 has 12 residues.

This rearrangement joins TRBV7-8 to TRBJ2-1; TRBD2 aligns across 7 bases. Germline V gene lookup returns CDR1 SGHVS and CDR2 FQNEAQ. There are 15 residues in the CDR3. V lost 2 bases, J lost 7 bases, and 8 bases stayed unmatched. As DNA, the CDR3 is TGTGCCAGCAGCTTAAGCGGGGCGTCACAGAATGAGCAGTTCTTC. Residues: CASSLSGASQNEQFF.

This sequence joins TRBV13 and TRBJ2-5; D ambiguous. The CDR3 length is 13 residues. V lost 6 bases, J lost 4 bases, and 12 bases lay in between. Germline V gene lookup returns CDR1 PRHDT and CDR2 FYEKMQ (reference sequence). CDR3 coding DNA: TGTGCCAGCAGTCCTCGGGTAGTAGAGACCCAGTACTTC. As protein: CASSPRVVETQYF.

V gene TRBV30 combines with J gene TRBJ1-2; D is possibly TRBD1 (5 bases). V lost 0 bases to trimming and J lost 7 bases, with 15 bases between them. The CDR3 is 14 amino acids. Germline V gene lookup returns CDR1 GTSNPN and CDR2 SVGIG (reference sequence). CDR3 nucleotides: TGTGCCTGGAGTGTAGGGTGGGGGGTTGGTGGCTACACCTTC. Its protein product is CAWSVGWGVGGYTF. Looking up the rest from reference TRBV30 and TRBJ1-2 gives the full variable domain: SQTIHQWPATLVQPVGSPLSLECTVEGTSNPNLYWYRQAAGRGLQLLFYSVGIGQISSEVPQNLSASRPQDRQFILSSKKLLLSDSGFYLCAWSVGWGVGGYTFGSGTRLTVV.

The chain carries TRBV29-1 and TRBJ1-2, with TRBD1 matching over 10 bases. Germline assignment: CDR1 SQVTM and CDR2 ANQGSEA. The CDR3 contains 13 residues. Losses at the gene ends were 5 bases for V and 7 bases for J; bases not matched to a gene: 7. In DNA, the CDR3 is TGCAGCGTTTCGACAGGGGGCGACGGTGGCTACACCTTC. Residues: CSVSTGGDGGYTF. Full variable domain (rest looked up from reference TRBV29-1 and TRBJ1-2): SAVISQKPSRDICQRGTSLTIQCQVDSQVTMMFWYRQQPGQSLTLIATANQGSEATYESGFVIDKFPISRPNLTFSTLTVSNMSPEDSSIYLCSVSTGGDGGYTFGSGTRLTVV.

The chain joins TRBV12-3 or TRBV12-4 to TRBJ1-3; the match to TRBD1 covers 10 bases. The CDR3 loop spans 15 amino acids. V trimming: 5 bases; J trimming: 5 bases; junction bases outside the gene matches: 6. DNA for the CDR3: TGTGCCAGCAGTCCCCAGGGACAGGGGAGAAACACCATATATTTT. Its translation is CASSPQGQGRNTIYF.

The chain is built from TRBV3-1 and TRBJ2-4; D unclear. CDR1 is LGHDT, CDR2 YNNKEL, per germline (reference sequence). Trimming left V 6 bases short and J 7 bases short, with 7 bases between. The CDR3 extends over 11 amino acids. As DNA, the CDR3 is TGTGCCAGCAGTCTATCCAACATTCAGTACTTC. Translated, it gives CASSLSNIQYF.

The V and J genes are TRBV20-1 and TRBJ2-3; a weak D match, TRBD2 (6 bases). This CDR3 contains 11 residues. The V end lost 5 bases, the J end lost 10 bases, and 13 bases lay between the germline ends. The germline CDR1 and CDR2 sequences are DFQATT and SNEGSKA (reference sequence). CDR3 amino acids: CSARDSRSQYF. DNA for the CDR3: TGCAGTGCTCGGGACTCCCGGTCGCAGTATTTT.

The chain has TRBV7-8 and TRBJ2-6, with D tentatively TRBD1 (5 bases). The germline CDR1 and CDR2 sequences are SGHVS and FQNEAQ. V was trimmed by 3 bases and J by 2 bases, leaving 11 bases between them. This CDR3 spans 16 amino acids. The DNA of the CDR3 is TGTGCCAGCAGCTTTTTAAGGGGAACTGGGGCCAACGTCCTGACTTTC. Residues: CASSFLRGTGANVLTF.

This chain joins TRBV7-8 and TRBJ2-3; 7 bases are shared with TRBD1. The germline V gene encodes CDR1 SGHVS and CDR2 FQNEAQ. Trimming cost V 5 bases and J 1 base; bases outside gene matches: 9. The CDR3 contains 16 residues. CDR3 DNA: TGTGCCAGCAGCCCGAGGGGGCCTGGAGGCACAGATACGCAGTATTTT. This sequence encodes CASSPRGPGGTDTQYF.

This chain links TRBV29-1 with TRBJ2-5, with D perhaps being TRBD1 or TRBD2 (5 bases each). The V gene's germline CDR1 is SQVTM and CDR2 ANQGSEA. With 4 bases removed from V and 4 bases from J, the gap between germline ends came to 13 bases. The CDR3 loop spans 13 amino acids. CDR3 nucleotide sequence: TGCAGCGTTGTCTGGGGGATGGGAGAGACCCAGTACTTC. Its translation is CSVVWGMGETQYF.

V usage is TRBV7-9 and J usage is TRBJ2-1; 8 nucleotides agree with TRBD1. Trimming took 9 bases from V and 8 from J; bases not matched to a gene: 12. Germline V gives CDR1 SEHNR, CDR2 FQNEAQ (reference sequence). The CDR3 has 14 residues. The CDR3 DNA follows: TGTGCCAGAGGACCGGAGACAGGGGCTGATGAGCAGTTCTTC. Its protein is CARGPETGADEQFF. Full variable domain (remainder filled in from reference TRBV7-9 and TRBJ2-1): DTGVSQNPRHKITKRGQNVTFRCDPISEHNRLYWYRQTLGQGPEFLTYFQNEAQLEKSRLLSDRFSAERPKGSFSTLEIQRTEQGDSAMYLCARGPETGADEQFFGPGTRLTVL.

The chain is built from TRBV3-1 and TRBJ2-1; D gene ambiguous. V gave up 4 bases and J gave up 8 bases, with 18 bases separating them. From germline, CDR1 is LGHDT and CDR2 YNNKEL (reference sequence). The CDR3 totals 15 residues. CDR3 amino acids: CASSLRPQSVDEQFF. The CDR3 nucleotides read TGTGCCAGCAGCCTCCGCCCCCAGAGCGTGGATGAGCAGTTCTTC.

The CDR3 DNA is TGTGCCAGCTCACCCAACCGCGGGGGGGCTCACTACGAGCAGTACTTC. Translated: CASSPNRGGAHYEQYF. The chain is built from TRBV18 and TRBJ2-7; 9 nucleotides align to TRBD2. Germline V gene data show CDR1 as KGHSH and CDR2 as LQKENI. CDR3 length: 16 residues. V was clipped by 3 bases and J by 3 bases; unmatched bases: 9.

The chain links TRBV4-1 to TRBJ2-1, with no clear D. Between the trimmed V and J ends, which lost 0 bases and 4 bases, there was a span of 10 bases. Germline CDR1 is MGHRA and CDR2 is YSYEKL. The CDR3 has 15 residues. CDR3: CASSQDPSTYNEQFF. CDR3 bases: TGCGCCAGCAGCCAAGATCCCTCCACATACAATGAGCAGTTCTTC.

This clonotype occurred once. The genes are TRBV4-1 and TRBJ1-6; D uncertain. Trimming shortened V by 3 bases and J by 15 bases, and 18 bases separated the two germline ends. Germline CDR1 reads MGHRA; CDR2 reads YSYEKL. The CDR3 spans 14 residues. The CDR3 DNA reads TGCGCCAGCAGCCAGGACGGTGACGGCCCGGGCCTCCACTTT. Translation gives CASSQDGDGPGLHF.

The count of this clonotype is one. The chain has TRBV15 and TRBJ1-2, with a weak D call TRBD1 (6 bases). Germline lookup yields CDR1 LNHNV and CDR2 YYDKDF (reference sequence). CDR3 length equals 16 residues. The ends were cut back, 1 base at V and 5 bases at J, with 17 bases in the middle. CDR3 residues: CATSRGQAEEGYGYTF. In nucleotides, the CDR3 is TGTGCCACCAGCAGAGGACAGGCCGAAGAGGGTTATGGCTACACCTTC. Looking up the rest from reference TRBV15 and TRBJ1-2 gives the full variable domain: DAMVIQNPRYQVTQFGKPVTLSCSQTLNHNVMYWYQQKSSQAPKLLFHYYDKDFNNEADTPDNFQSRRPNTSFCFLDIRSPGLGDTAMYLCATSRGQAEEGYGYTFGSGTRLTVV.

The chain links TRBV3-1 to TRBJ2-3, with a weak D call TRBD2 (5 bases). CDR1 and CDR2 from the germline V gene are LGHDT and YNNKEL (reference sequence). There are 14 residues in the CDR3. The V end was cut by 4 bases, the J end by 2 bases, with 10 bases between. The CDR3 sequence: CASSLGVPTDTQYF. The CDR3 DNA reads as TGTGCCAGCAGCCTCGGGGTCCCCACAGATACGCAGTATTTT.

This clonotype showed up just a few times. V and J are TRBV29-1 and TRBJ2-5; either TRBD1 or TRBD2 may supply D (5 bases each). V gave up 8 bases and J gave up 1 base, with 11 bases separating them. The germline V gene has CDR1 SQVTM and CDR2 ANQGSEA. The length of the CDR3 is 12 residues. In DNA form, the CDR3 reads TGCAGCAACCGGGACGGCCAAGAGACCCAGTACTTC. As protein: CSNRDGQETQYF.